Below are 5 T cell receptor beta chains sequenced from a single sample in a study of blood T cell repertoires in COVID-19. Method: immunoSEQ multiplex PCR; TCRdb's copy keeps in-frame clones and lacks some. Of some 100,000 clones listed, about 80% are singletons. The sequenced sample was peripheral blood. These receptors were obtained from a man between 65 and 85 years old with active or convalescent COVID-19.

CDR3 protein: CASRLTSGVAYEQYF. CDR3 DNA: TGCGCCAGCAGACTTACTAGCGGGGTGGCCTACGAGCAGTACTTC. This chain joins TRBV5-1 and TRBJ2-7; TRBD2 aligns across 10 bases. This CDR3 is built from 15 residues. Trimming at V came to 5 bases and at J to 2 bases, leaving 7 bases not matched to a gene. CDR1 SGHRS and CDR2 YFSETQ come from the germline V gene.

The chain is built from TRBV5-1 and TRBJ2-5; 7 positions match TRBD1. Trimming took 0 bases from V and 3 from J; bases not matched to a gene: 5. Germline loops: CDR1 SGHRS, CDR2 YFSETQ. This CDR3 has 15 amino acids. This CDR3 reads CASSLEGRGKETQYF. DNA for the CDR3: TGCGCCAGCAGCTTGGAAGGCAGGGGGAAAGAGACCCAGTACTTC.

The genes are TRBV5-1 and TRBJ1-5; no firm D call. The V gene's germline CDR1 is SGHRS and CDR2 YFSETQ. The CDR3 runs to 13 residues. Trimming took 4 bases from V and 6 from J, leaving 11 bases between them. CDR3 region: CASSEGPGQPQHF. Written as DNA, the CDR3 is TGCGCCAGCAGCGAGGGCCCCGGTCAGCCCCAGCATTTT.

V and J are TRBV24-1 and TRBJ2-4; tentatively, D is TRBD1 (5 bases). V was trimmed by 2 bases and J by 4 bases, leaving 5 bases between them. Germline V gene data show CDR1 as KGHDR and CDR2 as SFDVKD. This CDR3 region has 13 residues. In DNA form, the CDR3 reads TGTGCCACCAGTGATTCAGGGAAAAACATTCAGTACTTC. It specifies CATSDSGKNIQYF.

The V and J genes are TRBV5-1 and TRBJ2-3; maybe TRBD2 (7 bases). Germline V gene data show CDR1 as SGHRS and CDR2 as YFSETQ. The germline V and J ends were trimmed by 3 bases and 2 bases, with 16 bases remaining between them. The CDR3 length is 16 residues. In DNA form, the CDR3 reads TGCGCCAGCAGCTCGGGCGGGGGCGTAATCACAGATACGCAGTATTTT. Its protein product is CASSSGGGVITDTQYF.